This TCR beta chain was sequenced during a study of T cell changes during pregnancy in multiple sclerosis. Clones were sequenced by immunoSEQ multiplex PCR, and TCRdb holds only the in-frame ones, with some missing. The sample yields approximately 23,000 clones, around 88% seen once. This clone was found once. Losses at the gene ends were 2 bases for V and 2 bases for J; bases not matched to a gene: 4. The CDR3 has 15 residues. The V gene's germline CDR1 is SGHTA and CDR2 FQGNSA. This clonotype originated in a female donor with multiple sclerosis, enrolled in a pregnancy study. The V call is TRBV7-2, the J call TRBJ2-7; 9 positions match TRBD1. The source was CD8+ T cells from peripheral blood mononuclear cells, collected in the first trimester of pregnancy. The CDR3, as DNA: TGTGCCAGCAGCTTATGGACAGGGGAGACCTACGAGCAGTACTTC. Translation gives CASSLWTGETYEQYF.